The rows below give T cell receptor beta chains drawn from one sample of a study of T cell responses to AZD1222 COVID-19 vaccine. The table came from immunoSEQ multiplex PCR; TCRdb's copy has only in-frame clones and leaves some out. The top ten clones hold about a tenth of a sample with tens of thousands of clones, more than 70% of them seen once. The material sequenced was peripheral blood, taken on day 0 of AZD1222 vaccination. These receptors were obtained from an adult in good health. Each CDR3 is given with its conserved first and last residue. The D gene is left open where the match is weak. Not every row has a clone size; where given, it reads once, few, many or a size class.

TRBV7-9,TRBJ2-1,-,TRBD2,CASSFLPGLAGGNEQFF,TGTGCCAGCAGCTTCCTCCCGGGACTAGCGGGAGGGAATGAGCAGTTCTTC
TRBV5-1,TRBJ1-6,-,-,CASSAGLLTTAPLHF,TGCGCCAGCAGTGCGGGACTCTTAACCACGGCACCCCTCCACTTT
TRBV9,TRBJ2-1,-,-,CASSQQQTGMRQFF,TGTGCCAGCAGCCAGCAGCAGACAGGCATGAGGCAGTTCTTC
TRBV28,TRBJ2-4,once,-,CASSLFSTVLAKNIQYF,TGTGCCAGCAGTTTATTTTCGACAGTTCTAGCCAAAAACATTCAGTACTTC
TRBV19,TRBJ2-6,-,-,CASRLRAGANVLTF,TGTGCCAGCAGACTCAGGGCTGGGGCCAACGTCCTGACTTTC
TRBV19,TRBJ1-1,-,-,CASSIGPMNTEAFF,TGTGCCAGTAGTATAGGCCCGATGAACACTGAAGCTTTCTTT
TRBV28,TRBJ1-6,-,-,CASRSGGTSPLHF,TGTGCCAGCCGTTCGGGGGGTACTTCACCCCTCCACTTT
TRBV19,TRBJ1-1,-,-,CASRAGYNTEAFF,TGTGCCAGTAGGGCAGGGTATAACACTGAAGCTTTCTTT
TRBV18,TRBJ1-2,-,-,CASSHEGRSNYGYTF,TGTGCCAGCTCACACGAGGGACGGTCGAACTATGGCTACACCTTC
TRBV27,TRBJ2-2,-,-,CASARVGGGTGELFF,TGTGCCAGCGCACGTGTCGGGGGTGGGACCGGGGAGCTGTTTTTT
TRBV24-1,TRBJ2-3,-,TRBD1,CATGGKGASDTQYF,TGTGCCACCGGAGGAAAGGGGGCCTCAGATACGCAGTATTTT
TRBV7-8,TRBJ1-3,once,-,CASSLAAGGWGSGNTIYF,TGTGCCAGCAGCTTAGCGGCGGGGGGATGGGGCTCTGGAAACACCATATATTTT
TRBV7-7,TRBJ2-2,-,-,CASSHQGWGTGELFF,TGTGCCAGCAGCCACCAGGGGTGGGGCACCGGGGAGCTGTTTTTT
TRBV9,TRBJ2-1,-,-,CASSVGAGPTHEQFF,TGTGCCAGCAGCGTAGGGGCGGGGCCCACCCATGAGCAGTTCTTC
TRBV7-7,TRBJ2-1,-,TRBD2,CASSLFRVSGRAPPHEQFF,TGTGCTAGCAGCTTATTCCGGGTTAGCGGGAGGGCCCCCCCCCATGAGCAGTTCTTC
TRBV7-9,TRBJ1-6,-,TRBD1,CASSLQGGNSPLHF,TGTGCCAGCAGCTTACAGGGGGGTAATTCACCCCTCCACTTT
TRBV12-3/TRBV12-4,TRBJ1-4,-,-,CASSPVYNEKLFF,TGTGCCAGCAGCCCCGTGTACAATGAAAAACTGTTTTTT
TRBV9,TRBJ1-6,once,-,CASSPWGSSYNSPLHF,TGTGCCAGCAGCCCCTGGGGGAGCTCCTATAATTCACCCCTCCACTTT
TRBV4-1,TRBJ2-3,-,TRBD2,CASSQAAGGTDTQYF,TGCGCCAGCAGCCAAGCAGCGGGAGGCACAGATACGCAGTATTTT
TRBV5-1,TRBJ2-5,-,-,CASSPGGSGETQYF,TGCGCCAGCAGCCCTGGGGGCAGCGGTGAGACCCAGTACTTC
TRBV19,TRBJ2-5,-,-,CASSFASSSGETQYF,TGTGCCAGTAGTTTCGCGTCGTCCAGCGGCGAGACCCAGTACTTC
TRBV7-9,TRBJ2-2,-,-,CASSLIGRTGELFF,TGTGCCAGCAGCTTAATCGGTCGGACCGGGGAGCTGTTTTTT
TRBV2,TRBJ2-3,-,TRBD1,CAGSGGFTDTQYF,TGTGCCGGGTCAGGGGGTTTTACAGATACGCAGTATTTT
TRBV28,TRBJ1-2,-,-,CASSLTVNYGYTF,TGTGCCAGCAGTTTGACAGTTAACTATGGCTACACCTTC
TRBV10-2,TRBJ1-3,-,-,CASSEQGHSGNTIYF,TGCGCCAGCAGTGAACAGGGCCACTCTGGAAACACCATATATTTT
TRBV2,TRBJ1-3,-,-,CAVALGTESSGNTIYF,TGTGCCGTTGCGTTGGGGACGGAGAGCTCTGGAAACACCATATATTTT
TRBV10-3,TRBJ2-2,-,TRBD1,CAIRGTGGNTGELFF,TGTGCCATCAGGGGGACAGGGGGCAACACCGGGGAGCTGTTTTTT
TRBV14,TRBJ2-2,-,TRBD2,CASSPKLAGSSGELFF,TGTGCCAGCAGTCCTAAACTAGCGGGGAGTTCCGGGGAGCTGTTTTTT
TRBV19,TRBJ1-4,-,TRBD1,CASRSGGAEEKLFF,TGTGCCAGTAGATCAGGGGGCGCTGAAGAAAAACTGTTTTTT
TRBV15,TRBJ1-5,-,TRBD1,CATRGQGRPNQPQHF,TGTGCCACCAGGGGACAGGGAAGACCCAATCAGCCCCAGCATTTT
TRBV7-2,TRBJ2-7,-,TRBD2,CASSLSGRIYEQYF,TGTGCCAGCAGCTTGAGCGGGAGGATCTACGAGCAGTACTTC
TRBV7-2,TRBJ1-3,-,-,CASSLHPGNTIYF,TGTGCCAGCAGCTTACACCCGGGAAACACCATATATTTT
TRBV28,TRBJ1-2,-,-,CASSALAAGYTF,TGTGCCAGCAGTGCCCTCGCCGCTGGCTACACCTTC
TRBV5-1,TRBJ1-1,-,-,CASSLLGQGMNTEAFF,TGCGCCAGCAGCTTGTTAGGGCAGGGAATGAACACTGAAGCTTTCTTT
TRBV3-1/TRBV3-2,TRBJ2-5,few,TRBD1,CASSQTGQGAETQYF,TGTGCCAGCAGCCAAACGGGACAGGGAGCGGAGACCCAGTACTTC
TRBV3-1/TRBV3-2,TRBJ1-4,once,-,CASSPQRKDGNEKLFF,TGTGCCAGCAGCCCACAAAGGAAAGACGGAAATGAAAAACTGTTTTTT